This T cell receptor beta chain was captured by sequencing in a study of blood T cell repertoires in COVID-19. Study-level information: The study drew acute and convalescent COVID-19 samples from the United States, Italy and Spain. T cells, B-cell-depleted T cells, or PBMCs supplied cDNA or gDNA.

In the original processing: Reference gene primer amplification yielded estimated nucleated cell counts. TCRdb's table, derived via immunoSEQ multiplex PCR, lists solely in-frame clones and lacks some. V, J and clone size are taken as reported in that table, and D and trimming were inferred from the DNA itself. The sample comprises about 160,000 clones, 79% of which are singletons, and around 8.1% rests with the top ten. V was clipped by 2 bases and J by 4 bases; unmatched bases: 7. Germline-derived CDR1 and CDR2 are SGHRS and YFSETQ. This CDR3 has 15 amino acids. Patients in Seattle were enrolled during active infection, then followed longitudinally.

Material: peripheral blood. This TCR derives from a woman in her fifties or sixties with COVID-19, enrolled during active disease. This chain connects TRBV5-1 to TRBJ2-5, with TRBD2 identical over 8 bases. CDR3 coding DNA: TGCGCCAGCAGCTTTAGCCTAGCGGGCCGAGAGACCCAGTACTTC. It translates to CASSFSLAGRETQYF.